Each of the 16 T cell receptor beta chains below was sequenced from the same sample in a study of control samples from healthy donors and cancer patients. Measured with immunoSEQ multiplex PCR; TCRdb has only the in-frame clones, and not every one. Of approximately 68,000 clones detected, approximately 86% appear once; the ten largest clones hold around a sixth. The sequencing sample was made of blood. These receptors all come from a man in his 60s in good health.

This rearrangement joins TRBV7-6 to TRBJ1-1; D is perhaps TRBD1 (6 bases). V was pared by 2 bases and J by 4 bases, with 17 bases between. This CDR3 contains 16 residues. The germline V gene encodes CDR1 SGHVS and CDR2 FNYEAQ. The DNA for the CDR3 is TGTGCCAGCAGCTTAACCTCCCCCGACAGGACCACTGAAGCTTTCTTT. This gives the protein CASSLTSPDRTTEAFF.

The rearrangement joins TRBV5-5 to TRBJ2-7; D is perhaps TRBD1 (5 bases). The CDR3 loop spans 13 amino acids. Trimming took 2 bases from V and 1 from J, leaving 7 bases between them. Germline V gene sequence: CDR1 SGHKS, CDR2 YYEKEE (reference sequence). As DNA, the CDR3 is TGTGCCAGCAGCTTCCAGGGTTCCTACGAGCAGTACTTC. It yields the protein CASSFQGSYEQYF.

CDR3 residues: CATTQGAGNTIYF. In DNA, the CDR3 is TGTGCCACCACCCAGGGAGCTGGAAACACCATATATTTT. This chain joins TRBV28 and TRBJ1-3, with D maybe TRBD1 (5 bases). The length of the CDR3 is 13 residues. V dropped 10 bases and J dropped 2 bases, with 12 bases sitting between them. The germline V gene encodes CDR1 MDHEN and CDR2 SYDVKM.

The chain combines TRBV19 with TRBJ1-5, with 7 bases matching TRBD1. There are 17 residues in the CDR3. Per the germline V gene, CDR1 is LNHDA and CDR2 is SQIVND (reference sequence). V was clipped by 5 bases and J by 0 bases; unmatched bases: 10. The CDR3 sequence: CASSWTGADYSNQPQHF. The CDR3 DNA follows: TGTGCCAGTAGTTGGACAGGAGCCGACTATAGCAATCAGCCCCAGCATTTT.

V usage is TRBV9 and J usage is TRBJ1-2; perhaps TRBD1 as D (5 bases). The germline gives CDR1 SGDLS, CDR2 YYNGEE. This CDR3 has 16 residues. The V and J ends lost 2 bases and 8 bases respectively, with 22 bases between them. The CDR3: CASSVAPAGISGGYTF. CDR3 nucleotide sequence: TGTGCCAGCAGCGTGGCCCCGGCAGGGATCTCGGGCGGCTACACCTTC.

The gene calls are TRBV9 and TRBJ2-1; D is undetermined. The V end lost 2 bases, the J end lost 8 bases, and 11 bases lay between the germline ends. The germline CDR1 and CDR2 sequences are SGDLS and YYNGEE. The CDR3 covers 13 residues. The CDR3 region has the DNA TGTGCCAGCAGCGTTCGCCCAAGCGATGAGCAGTTCTTC. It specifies CASSVRPSDEQFF.

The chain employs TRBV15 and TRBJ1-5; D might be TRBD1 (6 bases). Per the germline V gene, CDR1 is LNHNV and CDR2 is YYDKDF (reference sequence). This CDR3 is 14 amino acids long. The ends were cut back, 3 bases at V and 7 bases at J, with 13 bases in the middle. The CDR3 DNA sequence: TGTGCCACCAGCAGGGGGACATATGGACAGCCCCAGCATTTT. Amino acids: CATSRGTYGQPQHF.

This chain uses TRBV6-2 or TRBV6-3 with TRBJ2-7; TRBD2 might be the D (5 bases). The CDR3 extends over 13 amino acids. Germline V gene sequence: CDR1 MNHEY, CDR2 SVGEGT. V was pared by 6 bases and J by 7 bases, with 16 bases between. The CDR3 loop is CASSLFGNGEQYF. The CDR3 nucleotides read TGTGCCAGCAGCCTATTCGGGAACGGTGAGCAGTACTTC.

CDR3 protein: CALTSWGAGELFF. The CDR3 nucleotides are TGTGCCTTGACTAGCTGGGGGGCCGGGGAGCTGTTTTTT. This chain uses TRBV30 with TRBJ2-2, with TRBD2 identical over 7 bases. Germline-derived CDR1 and CDR2 are GTSNPN and SVGIG (reference sequence). The V gene end was trimmed by 7 bases and the J gene end by 6 bases; junction bases not matched to a gene: 8. The CDR3 loop spans 13 amino acids. The full variable domain, completed using reference TRBV30 and TRBJ2-2, is SQTIHQWPATLVQPVGSPLSLECTVEGTSNPNLYWYRQAAGRGLQLLFYSVGIGQISSEVPQNLSASRPQDRQFILSSKKLLLSDSGFYLCALTSWGAGELFFGEGSRLTVL.

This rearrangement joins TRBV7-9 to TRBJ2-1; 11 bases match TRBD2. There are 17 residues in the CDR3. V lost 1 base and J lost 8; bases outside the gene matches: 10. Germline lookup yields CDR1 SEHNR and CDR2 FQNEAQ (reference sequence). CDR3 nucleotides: TGTGCCAGCAGCTTAGGTGGAATGACTAGCGGGAAGGATGAGCAGTTCTTC. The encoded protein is CASSLGGMTSGKDEQFF. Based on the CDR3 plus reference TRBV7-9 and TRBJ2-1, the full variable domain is DTGVSQNPRHKITKRGQNVTFRCDPISEHNRLYWYRQTLGQGPEFLTYFQNEAQLEKSRLLSDRFSAERPKGSFSTLEIQRTEQGDSAMYLCASSLGGMTSGKDEQFFGPGTRLTVL.

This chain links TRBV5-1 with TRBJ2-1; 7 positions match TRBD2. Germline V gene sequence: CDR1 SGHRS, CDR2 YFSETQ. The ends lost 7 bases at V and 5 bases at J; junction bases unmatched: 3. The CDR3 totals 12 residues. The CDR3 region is CASGRGDNEQFF. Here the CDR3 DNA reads TGCGCCAGCGGGAGGGGAGACAATGAGCAGTTCTTC.

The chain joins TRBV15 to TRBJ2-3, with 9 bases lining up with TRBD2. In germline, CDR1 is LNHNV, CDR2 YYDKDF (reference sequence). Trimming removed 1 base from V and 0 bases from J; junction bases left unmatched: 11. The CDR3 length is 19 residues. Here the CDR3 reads CATSRGWREGWASTDTQYF. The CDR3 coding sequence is TGTGCCACCAGCAGAGGCTGGCGGGAGGGCTGGGCTAGCACAGATACGCAGTATTTT.

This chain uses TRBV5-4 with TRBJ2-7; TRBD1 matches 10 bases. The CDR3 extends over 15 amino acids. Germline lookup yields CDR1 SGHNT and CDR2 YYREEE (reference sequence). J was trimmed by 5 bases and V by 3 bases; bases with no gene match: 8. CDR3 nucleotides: TGTGCCAGCAGCTCCCCGGGACAGGGGACCGACGAGCAGTACTTC. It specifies CASSSPGQGTDEQYF.

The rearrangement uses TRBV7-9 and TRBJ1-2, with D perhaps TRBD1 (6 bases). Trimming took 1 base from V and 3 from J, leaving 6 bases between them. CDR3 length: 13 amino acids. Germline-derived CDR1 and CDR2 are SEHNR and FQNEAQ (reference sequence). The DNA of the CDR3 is TGTGCCAGCAGCTTAGGACAGGACTATGGCTACACCTTC. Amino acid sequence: CASSLGQDYGYTF.

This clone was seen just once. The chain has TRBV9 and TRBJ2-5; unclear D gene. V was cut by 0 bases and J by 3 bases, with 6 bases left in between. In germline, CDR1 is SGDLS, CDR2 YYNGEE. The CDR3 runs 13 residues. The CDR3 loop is CASSVGLKETQYF. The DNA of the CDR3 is TGTGCCAGCAGCGTAGGTCTTAAAGAGACCCAGTACTTC.

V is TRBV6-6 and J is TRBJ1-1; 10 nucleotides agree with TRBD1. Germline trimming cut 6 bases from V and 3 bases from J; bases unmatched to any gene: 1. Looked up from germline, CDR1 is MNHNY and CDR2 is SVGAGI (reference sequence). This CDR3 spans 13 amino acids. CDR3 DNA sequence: TGTGCCAGCAGGGACAGGGGGGACACTGAAGCTTTCTTT. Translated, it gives CASRDRGDTEAFF.